A single sample is the source of the 22 T cell receptor beta chains below, sequenced in a study of shared clonotypes between healthy human individuals. Clones were sequenced by immunoSEQ multiplex PCR, and TCRdb holds only the in-frame ones, with some missing. Of hundreds of thousands of clones listed, roughly 70% are singletons. Material: memory CD4+ T cells sorted from blood. Indicated subset: CD45RA-negative fraction. The receptors shown here come from a woman aged 25-40 years in good health.

This clone has a handful of counts. This chain links TRBV18 with TRBJ2-7, with 10 positions matching TRBD2. V lost 4 bases, J lost 2 bases, and 14 bases stayed unmatched. Per germline, CDR1 KGHSH and CDR2 LQKENI. The CDR3 sequence is 18 residues long. CDR3 DNA: TGTGCCAGCTCACTTGGTTTATCGACCGGGACTAGCGCCTACGAGCAGTACTTC. This codes for CASSLGLSTGTSAYEQYF.

V usage is TRBV19 and J usage is TRBJ1-5; D unclear. V was clipped by 3 bases and J by 4 bases, with 10 bases between them. This CDR3 is 14 amino acids long. Germline loops: CDR1 LNHDA, CDR2 SQIVND (reference sequence). For the CDR3, the DNA is TGTGCCAGTAGTATTAAGGCAGCAAATCAGCCCCAGCATTTT. As protein: CASSIKAANQPQHF.

This clone has just one count. Only one base separates this from a far larger clonotype, so it likely reflects a read error. The V and J genes are TRBV28 and TRBJ1-2, with a tentative D call TRBD1 (5 bases). CDR1 is MDHEN and CDR2 is SYDVKM in the germline V gene. The CDR3 is 14 amino acids. CDR3 nucleotide sequence: TGTGCCAGCAGTTCCCCCGAAGGGGTCTATGACTACACCTTC. Its protein product is CASSSPEGVYDYTF.

The gene calls are TRBV7-9 and TRBJ1-4; D perhaps matches TRBD1 (5 bases). CDR1 is SEHNR and CDR2 is FQNEAQ in the germline V gene (reference sequence). This CDR3 contains 15 residues. Trimming removed 2 bases from V and 8 bases from J, with 15 bases in between. The CDR3 loop reads CASSLRPGTDEKLFF. CDR3 sequence (DNA): TGTGCCAGCAGCTTAAGACCAGGGACGGACGAAAAACTGTTTTTT.

The chain employs TRBV2 and TRBJ1-1; the match to TRBD1 covers 7 bases. Per the germline V gene, CDR1 is SNHLY and CDR2 is FYNNEI. V lost 6 bases to trimming and J lost 1 base; unmatched junction nucleotides: 11. The CDR3 covers 16 residues. In DNA, the CDR3 is TGTGCCAGCAGGCGGGAAAATTACAGGGGGAACACTGAAGCTTTCTTT. This codes for CASRRENYRGNTEAFF.

The rearrangement uses TRBV28 and TRBJ1-3; no definite D call. The CDR3 consists of 10 residues. In germline, CDR1 is MDHEN, CDR2 SYDVKM. Trimming removed 9 bases from V and 4 bases from J, with 4 bases in between. Here the CDR3 DNA reads TGTGCCAGTCAGGGAAACACCATATATTTT. As protein: CASQGNTIYF.

This chain uses TRBV5-1 with TRBJ2-2; the match to TRBD2 covers 12 bases. The CDR3 has 18 residues. Germline CDR1 SGHRS, CDR2 YFSETQ. The V segment lost 4 bases and the J segment 4 bases; nucleotides outside the gene matches: 11. The CDR3 sequence: CASSRKTSGSTFTGELFF. The CDR3 DNA reads TGCGCCAGCAGCCGAAAGACTAGCGGGAGTACATTCACCGGGGAGCTGTTTTTT.

The J gene is TRBJ2-5, the V gene TRBV7-6; 8 bases match TRBD2. Germline loops: CDR1 SGHVS, CDR2 FNYEAQ. This CDR3 region has 17 residues. V shed 5 bases, J shed 5 bases, and the junction held 16 bases outside the gene matches. CDR3 region: CASSHEEREKGKETQYF. For the CDR3, the DNA is TGTGCCAGCAGCCACGAAGAGCGGGAGAAGGGCAAGGAGACCCAGTACTTC. Based on the CDR3 plus reference TRBV7-6 and TRBJ2-5, the full variable domain is GAGVSQSPRYKVTKRGQDVALRCDPISGHVSLYWYRQALGQGPEFLTYFNYEAQQDKSGLPNDRFSAERPEGSISTLTIQRTEQRDSAMYRCASSHEEREKGKETQYFGPGTRLLVL.

The rearrangement links TRBV27 to TRBJ2-3; D remains unclear. V lost 3 bases and J 0 bases, leaving 7 bases between the germline ends. Germline lookup yields CDR1 MNHEY and CDR2 SMNVEV (reference sequence). This CDR3 has 14 residues. For the CDR3, the DNA is TGTGCCAGCAGTTTTCGGAGAAGCACAGATACGCAGTATTTT. It is translated as CASSFRRSTDTQYF.

The chain employs TRBV27 and TRBJ1-2, with 7 bases matching TRBD1. The CDR3 is 14 amino acids. Germline loops: CDR1 MNHEY, CDR2 SMNVEV (reference sequence). Losses at the gene ends were 6 bases for V and 1 base for J; bases not matched to a gene: 5. CDR3: CASRPGQINYGYTF. In DNA form, the CDR3 reads TGTGCCAGCAGGCCGGGACAGATTAACTATGGCTACACCTTC.

Regarding this clone: Other DNA sequences in the same sample also yield this CDR3. The chain links TRBV14 to TRBJ2-1, with unresolved D. The V end was cut by 5 bases, the J end by 0 bases, with 5 bases between. The length of the CDR3 is 13 residues. Germline V CDR1 and CDR2: SGHDN, FVKESK. The DNA for the CDR3 is TGTGCCAGCAGCTTTGACTCCTACAATGAGCAGTTCTTC. This codes for CASSFDSYNEQFF.

The chain has TRBV6-5 and TRBJ1-6; no reliable D call. The CDR3 sequence is 15 residues long. Trimming left V 0 bases short and J 10 bases short, with 13 bases between. CDR1 MNHEY and CDR2 SVGAGI come from the germline V gene. CDR3 loop: CASSYSVERGSPLHF. As DNA, the CDR3 is TGTGCCAGCAGTTACTCAGTCGAGCGAGGGTCACCCCTCCACTTT.

The chain couples TRBV28 to TRBJ2-7, with D possibly TRBD1 on 6 matching bases. From germline, CDR1 is MDHEN and CDR2 SYDVKM. This CDR3 comprises 14 residues. The ends were cut back, 2 bases at V and 5 bases at J, with 13 bases in the middle. CDR3 amino acids: CASSLLAGAHEQYF. For the CDR3, the DNA is TGTGCCAGCAGTTTACTCGCAGGGGCGCACGAGCAGTACTTC. The full variable domain, its missing parts supplied by reference TRBV28 and TRBJ2-7, is DVKVTQSSRYLVKRTGEKVFLECVQDMDHENMFWYRQDPGLGLRLIYFSYDVKMKEKGDIPEGYSVSREKKERFSLILESASTNQTSMYLCASSLLAGAHEQYFGPGTRLTVT.

V and J are TRBV28 and TRBJ1-4; 9 nucleotides line up with TRBD1. The CDR3 sequence is 17 residues long. J was trimmed by 8 bases and V by 4 bases; bases with no gene match: 14. The V gene's germline CDR1 is MDHEN and CDR2 SYDVKM. CDR3 bases: TGTGCCAGCAGTTCCTCCGGGACAGGGCTCGTGGGGGAAAAACTGTTTTTT. It translates to CASSSSGTGLVGEKLFF.

This chain connects TRBV27 to TRBJ2-1; 8 bases are shared with TRBD1. This CDR3 has 16 residues. Germline CDR1 reads MNHEY; CDR2 reads SMNVEV (reference sequence). V lost 5 bases to trimming and J lost 4 bases; unmatched junction nucleotides: 10. CDR3: CASSVQGGVPYNEQFF. The CDR3 bases are TGTGCCAGCAGTGTACAGGGGGGCGTACCGTACAATGAGCAGTTCTTC.

CDR3 nucleotide sequence: TGTGCCAGCAGCTTAGGCTCCCAGACTCCGGACGAGCAGTACTTC. It codes for CASSLGSQTPDEQYF. The chain employs TRBV7-9 and TRBJ2-7; D uncertain. V gave up 1 base and J gave up 5 bases, with 15 bases separating them. CDR1 and CDR2 (germline): SEHNR, FQNEAQ (reference sequence). This CDR3 region has 15 residues.

J is TRBJ1-1 and V is TRBV7-9, with D perhaps TRBD1 (6 bases). Trimming took off 7 bases at V and 11 bases at J, with 26 bases between the two ends. Germline CDR1 is SEHNR and CDR2 is FQNEAQ (reference sequence). This CDR3 comprises 15 residues. CDR3 sequence reads: CASTLPRGLGGTAFF. The CDR3 DNA reads as TGTGCCAGCACTCTGCCCCGGGGGCTAGGGGGGACGGCTTTCTTT.

This clone came up a few times. The rearrangement uses TRBV4-2 and TRBJ2-1, with D possibly matching TRBD2 (6 bases). V shed 4 bases and J shed 7 bases, with 14 bases lying between them. CDR3 size: 14 residues. Germline V gene lookup returns CDR1 LGHNA and CDR2 YNFKEQ. This chain's CDR3 is CASSRSGTPNEQFF. Written as DNA, the CDR3 is TGTGCCAGCAGCCGCTCCGGGACTCCGAATGAGCAGTTCTTC.

CDR3 loop: CATSREPQKQETQYF. The CDR3 coding sequence is TGTGCCACCAGCAGAGAGCCCCAGAAACAAGAGACCCAGTACTTC. The chain couples TRBV15 to TRBJ2-5; no reliable D call. The germline V and J ends were trimmed by 0 bases and 2 bases, with 10 bases remaining between them. Germline-derived CDR1 and CDR2 are LNHNV and YYDKDF (reference sequence). This CDR3 is 15 amino acids long. Supplemented by reference TRBV15 and TRBJ2-5, the full variable domain reads DAMVIQNPRYQVTQFGKPVTLSCSQTLNHNVMYWYQQKSSQAPKLLFHYYDKDFNNEADTPDNFQSRRPNTSFCFLDIRSPGLGDTAMYLCATSREPQKQETQYFGPGTRLLVL.

The chain is built from TRBV6-6 and TRBJ1-5; 7 bases agree with TRBD1. The CDR3 spans 16 residues. Germline V gene sequence: CDR1 MNHNY, CDR2 SVGAGI (reference sequence). J was trimmed by 3 bases and V by 5 bases; bases with no gene match: 10. Here the CDR3 DNA reads TGTGCCAGCAGTCCCCGACAGGGCGTTCCCAATCAGCCCCAGCATTTT. It translates to CASSPRQGVPNQPQHF.

The J gene is TRBJ2-5, the V gene TRBV9; D perhaps matches TRBD2 (6 bases). Judging by the DNA end, TRBJ2-7 fits better; the J call may be wrong. This CDR3 comprises 14 residues. Looked up from germline, CDR1 is SGDLS and CDR2 is YYNGEE. CDR3 loop: CASSSRWGVNEQYF. CDR3 in DNA: TGTGCCAGCAGCTCCCGGTGGGGGGTCAACGAGCAGTACTTC.

This chain joins TRBV4-1 and TRBJ2-5; perhaps TRBD2 as D (7 bases). The CDR3 has 19 residues. Per the germline V gene, CDR1 is MGHRA and CDR2 is YSYEKL. V lost 4 bases, J lost 3 bases, and 27 bases lay in between. The CDR3: CASSLLGGGRVPPKETQYF. The CDR3 nucleotides read TGCGCCAGCAGCCTCCTAGGCGGGGGCCGCGTCCCTCCGAAAGAGACCCAGTACTTC.